This T cell receptor (beta chain) derives from a study of PD-1 blockade in classical Hodgkin lymphoma. In the study overall: On a schedule of every 2 weeks, patients received nivolumab 3 mg/kg intravenously.

The time point: cycle 4 day 1 (C4D1), after less than 7 weeks of nivolumab. Each patient experienced a relapse that followed autologous stem cell transplantation, and brentuximab vedotin exposure varied. Complete response, partial response or progressive disease was recorded as best response. Clones were sequenced by immunoSEQ multiplex PCR, and TCRdb holds only the in-frame ones, with some missing. The sample consists of tens of thousands of clones, roughly 82% of them appearing once. Study outcomes and limitations: Newly diagnosed patients and complete responders had comparable diversity at baseline. According to reports, newly diagnosed patients had lower baseline TCR diversity than healthy donors, and relapsed/refractory patients had lower baseline TCR diversity still.

With V trimmed by 4 bases and J by 0 bases, 14 bases remained unmatched. The CDR3 is 19 amino acids. The germline CDR1 and CDR2 sequences are LNHDA and SQIVND (reference sequence). Concerning this clone itself: Its antigen is undetermined.

The chain employs TRBV19 and TRBJ2-3; 9 bases fit TRBD2. The clonotype originates from a human donor with classical Hodgkin lymphoma. The source material was peripheral blood mononuclear cells (PBMCs), sampled before the fourth cycle of nivolumab. CDR3 nucleotide sequence: TGTGCCAGTAGTAAATCAGCGGGGGGTCTCCATCCTAGCACAGATACGCAGTATTTT. Its translation is CASSKSAGGLHPSTDTQYF. Full variable domain (missing parts from reference TRBV19 and TRBJ2-3): DGGITQSPKYLFRKEGQNVTLSCEQNLNHDAMYWYRQDPGQGLRLIYYSQIVNDFQKGDIAEGYSVSREKKESFPLTVTSAQKNPTAFYLCASSKSAGGLHPSTDTQYFGPGTRLTVL.